This T cell receptor (beta chain) was obtained from a study of cytomegalovirus exposure and HLA in healthy donors. On this clone itself: Its antigen is not identified.

The V end lost 4 bases, the J end lost 5 bases, and 17 bases lay between the germline ends. Per germline, CDR1 MNHEY and CDR2 SMNVEV (reference sequence). This CDR3 spans 15 amino acids. Using immunoSEQ multiplex PCR, the repertoire was profiled, and TCRdb retains in-frame clones only, with some absent. The top ten hold 0.6% to 0.85% of the sample, which has around 150,000 clones, 80% to 95% seen once. General study points: The study put some 160 TCR beta chains on its list as cytomegalovirus-associated.

The rearrangement joins TRBV27 to TRBJ2-5, with a tentative D call TRBD1 (6 bases). Input material: PBMCs. The receptor comes from a man between 18 and 35 years old in good health and CMV-seronegative. This chain's CDR3 is CASSSRGRGGETQYF. The CDR3 DNA reads as TGTGCCAGCAGTTCGAGGGGCAGGGGCGGGGAGACCCAGTACTTC.